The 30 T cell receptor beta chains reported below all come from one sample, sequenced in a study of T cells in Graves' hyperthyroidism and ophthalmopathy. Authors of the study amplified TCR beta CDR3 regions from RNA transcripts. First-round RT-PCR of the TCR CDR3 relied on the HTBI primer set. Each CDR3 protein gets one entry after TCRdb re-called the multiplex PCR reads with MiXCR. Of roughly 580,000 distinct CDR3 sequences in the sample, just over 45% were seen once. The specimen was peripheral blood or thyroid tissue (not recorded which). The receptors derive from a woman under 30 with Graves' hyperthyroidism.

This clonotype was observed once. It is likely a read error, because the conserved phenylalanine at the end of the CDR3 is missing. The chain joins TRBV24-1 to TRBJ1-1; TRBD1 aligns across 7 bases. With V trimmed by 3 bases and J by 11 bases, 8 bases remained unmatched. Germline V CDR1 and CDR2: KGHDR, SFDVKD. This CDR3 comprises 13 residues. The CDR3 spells CATSDVTGRMAFL. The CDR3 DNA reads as TGTGCCACCAGTGATGTGACAGGGCGAATGGCTTTCCTT.

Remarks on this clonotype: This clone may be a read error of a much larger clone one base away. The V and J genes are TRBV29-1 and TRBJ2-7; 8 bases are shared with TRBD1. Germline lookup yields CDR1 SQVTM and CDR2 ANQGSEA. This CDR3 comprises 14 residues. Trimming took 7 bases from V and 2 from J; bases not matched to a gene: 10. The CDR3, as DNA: TGCAGCGCTGGGATGGGCAGGGGGCCCTACGAGCAGTACTTC. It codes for CSAGMGRGPYEQYF.

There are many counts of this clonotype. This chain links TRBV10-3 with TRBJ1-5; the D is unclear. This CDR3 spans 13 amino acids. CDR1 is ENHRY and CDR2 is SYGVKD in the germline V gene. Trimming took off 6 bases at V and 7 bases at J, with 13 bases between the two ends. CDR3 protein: CAISDRGKQPQHF. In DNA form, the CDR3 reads TGTGCCATCAGCGACCGAGGGAAACAGCCCCAGCATTTT.

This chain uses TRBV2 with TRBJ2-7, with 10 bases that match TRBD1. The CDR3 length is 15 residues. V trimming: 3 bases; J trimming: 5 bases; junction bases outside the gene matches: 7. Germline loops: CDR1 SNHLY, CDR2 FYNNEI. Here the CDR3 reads CASSDGQGGGNEQYF. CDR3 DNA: TGTGCCAGCAGTGACGGACAGGGGGGAGGGAACGAGCAGTACTTC.

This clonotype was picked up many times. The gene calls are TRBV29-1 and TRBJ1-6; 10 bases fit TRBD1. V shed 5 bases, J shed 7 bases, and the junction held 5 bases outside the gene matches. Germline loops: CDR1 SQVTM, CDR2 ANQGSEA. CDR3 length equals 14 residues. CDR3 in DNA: TGCAGCGTTCTGGACAGGGGGACGAATTCACCCCTCCACTTT. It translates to CSVLDRGTNSPLHF.

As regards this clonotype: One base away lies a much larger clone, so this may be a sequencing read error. CDR3 sequence: CSVADPGTQGYGHTF. The CDR3 DNA follows: TGCAGCGTTGCCGACCCCGGGACCCAGGGGTATGGCCACACCTTC. The genes are TRBV29-1 and TRBJ1-2; TRBD1 is a possible D gene (6 bases). The CDR3 consists of 15 residues. From germline, CDR1 is SQVTM and CDR2 ANQGSEA. The variable domain in full, completed from reference TRBV29-1 and TRBJ1-2, reads SAVISQKPSRDICQRGTSLTIQCQVDSQVTMMFWYRQQPGQSLTLIATANQGSEATYESGFVIDKFPISRPNLTFSTLTVSNMSPEDSSIYLCSVADPGTQGYGHTFGSGTRLTVV.

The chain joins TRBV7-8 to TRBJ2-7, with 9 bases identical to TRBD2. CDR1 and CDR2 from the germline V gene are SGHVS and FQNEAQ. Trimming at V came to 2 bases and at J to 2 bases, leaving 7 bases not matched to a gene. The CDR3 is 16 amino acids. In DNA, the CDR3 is TGTGCCAGCAGCTTAAAAGAGACTAGCGGAACCTACGAGCAGTACTTC. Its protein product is CASSLKETSGTYEQYF.

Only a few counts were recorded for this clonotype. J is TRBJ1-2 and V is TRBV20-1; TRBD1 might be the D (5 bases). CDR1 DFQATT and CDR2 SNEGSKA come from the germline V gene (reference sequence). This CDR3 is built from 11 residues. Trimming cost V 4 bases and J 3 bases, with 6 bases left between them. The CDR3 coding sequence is TGCAGTGCTAAAGGGGACTATGGCTACACCTTC. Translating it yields CSAKGDYGYTF.

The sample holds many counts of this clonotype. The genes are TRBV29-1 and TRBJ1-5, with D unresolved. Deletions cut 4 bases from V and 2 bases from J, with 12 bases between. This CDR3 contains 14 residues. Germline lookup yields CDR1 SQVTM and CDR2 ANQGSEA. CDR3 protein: CSVGVDSGNQPQHF. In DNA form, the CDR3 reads TGCAGCGTTGGTGTAGACTCGGGCAATCAGCCCCAGCATTTT.

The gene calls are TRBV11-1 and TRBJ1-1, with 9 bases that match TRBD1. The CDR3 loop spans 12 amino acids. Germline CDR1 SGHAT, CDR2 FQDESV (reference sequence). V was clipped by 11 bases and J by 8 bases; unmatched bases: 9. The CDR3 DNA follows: TGTGCCTGGATGACAGGGGGTCGGGAAGCTTTCTTT. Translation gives CAWMTGGREAFF.

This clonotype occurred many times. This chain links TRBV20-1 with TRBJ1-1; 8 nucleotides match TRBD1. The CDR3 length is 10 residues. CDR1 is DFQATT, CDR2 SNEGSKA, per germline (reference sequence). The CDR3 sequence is CSETTGAAFF. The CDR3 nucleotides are TGCAGCGAGACGACAGGGGCTGCTTTCTTT.

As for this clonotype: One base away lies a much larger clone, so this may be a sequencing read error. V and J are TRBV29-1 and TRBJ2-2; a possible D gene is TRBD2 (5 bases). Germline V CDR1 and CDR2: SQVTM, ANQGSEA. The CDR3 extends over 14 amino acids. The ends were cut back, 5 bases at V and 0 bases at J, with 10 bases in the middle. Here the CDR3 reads CSVTHGANTGELFF. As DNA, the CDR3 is TGCAGCGTTACACACGGGGCGAACACCGGGGAGCTGTTTTTT.

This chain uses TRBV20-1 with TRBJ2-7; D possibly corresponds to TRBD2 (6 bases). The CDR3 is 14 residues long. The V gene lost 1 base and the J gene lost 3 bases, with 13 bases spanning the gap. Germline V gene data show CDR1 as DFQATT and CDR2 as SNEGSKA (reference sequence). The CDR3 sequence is CSARAYGGLYEQYF. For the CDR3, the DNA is TGCAGTGCTAGAGCCTACGGGGGACTCTACGAGCAGTACTTC.

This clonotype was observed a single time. CDR3 bases: TGCAGCGTTTCGGGGGTTGATCAGACCCAGTACTTC. Amino acids: CSVSGVDQTQYF. This chain links TRBV29-1 with TRBJ2-5; D is possibly TRBD2 (6 bases). V dropped 5 bases and J dropped 6 bases, with 13 bases sitting between them. This CDR3 spans 12 amino acids. Germline V gene lookup returns CDR1 SQVTM and CDR2 ANQGSEA.

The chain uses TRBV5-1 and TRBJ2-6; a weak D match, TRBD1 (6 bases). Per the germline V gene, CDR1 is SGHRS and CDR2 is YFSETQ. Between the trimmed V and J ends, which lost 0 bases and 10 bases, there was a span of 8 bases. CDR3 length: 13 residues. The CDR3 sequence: CASSLEGVNVLTF. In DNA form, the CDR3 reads TGCGCCAGCAGCTTGGAGGGGGTGAACGTCCTGACTTTC.

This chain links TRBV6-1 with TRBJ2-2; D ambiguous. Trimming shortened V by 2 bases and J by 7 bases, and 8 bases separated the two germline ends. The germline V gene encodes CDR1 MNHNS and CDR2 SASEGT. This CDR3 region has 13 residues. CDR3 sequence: CASSEKVRGELFF. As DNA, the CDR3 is TGTGCCAGCAGTGAAAAGGTGCGCGGGGAGCTGTTTTTT.

CDR3 nucleotide sequence: TGTGCCAGCAGTCACAACCGGGGCCGACACCCCGAGGGAAACTATGGCTACACCTTC. It translates to CASSHNRGRHPEGNYGYTF. The rearrangement links TRBV12-3 or TRBV12-4 to TRBJ1-2; a possible D gene is TRBD1 (5 bases). The length of the CDR3 is 19 residues. The V end lost 5 bases, the J end lost 2 bases, and 27 bases lay between the germline ends.

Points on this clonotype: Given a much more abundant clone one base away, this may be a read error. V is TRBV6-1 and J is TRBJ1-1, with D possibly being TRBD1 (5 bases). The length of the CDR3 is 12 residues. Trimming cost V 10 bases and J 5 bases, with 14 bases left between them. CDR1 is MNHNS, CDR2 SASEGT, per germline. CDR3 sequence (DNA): TGTGCCACCAGGGAATTGGGAACTGAAGCTTTCTTT. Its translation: CATRELGTEAFF.

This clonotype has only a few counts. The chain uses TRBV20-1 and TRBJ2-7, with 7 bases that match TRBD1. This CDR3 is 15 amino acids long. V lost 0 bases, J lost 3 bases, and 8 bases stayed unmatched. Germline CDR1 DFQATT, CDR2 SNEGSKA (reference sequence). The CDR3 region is CSARDTGTAGYEQYF. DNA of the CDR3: TGCAGTGCTAGAGATACCGGGACAGCTGGCTACGAGCAGTACTTC.

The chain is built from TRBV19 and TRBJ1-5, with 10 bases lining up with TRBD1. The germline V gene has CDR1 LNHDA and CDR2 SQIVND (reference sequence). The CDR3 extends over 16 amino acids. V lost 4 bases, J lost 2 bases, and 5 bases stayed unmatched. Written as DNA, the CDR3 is TGTGCCAGTAGTAGCGGACAGGGGGTGGGCAATCAGCCCCAGCATTTT. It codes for CASSSGQGVGNQPQHF. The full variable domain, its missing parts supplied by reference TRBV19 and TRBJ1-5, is DGGITQSPKYLFRKEGQNVTLSCEQNLNHDAMYWYRQDPGQGLRLIYYSQIVNDFQKGDIAEGYSVSREKKESFPLTVTSAQKNPTAFYLCASSSGQGVGNQPQHFGDGTRLSIL.

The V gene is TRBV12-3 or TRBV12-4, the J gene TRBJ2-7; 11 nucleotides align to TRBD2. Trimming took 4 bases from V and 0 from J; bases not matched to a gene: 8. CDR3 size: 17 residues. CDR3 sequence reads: CASSYLGLADHSYEQYF. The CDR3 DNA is TGTGCCAGCAGTTACTTGGGACTAGCGGATCACTCCTACGAGCAGTACTTC.

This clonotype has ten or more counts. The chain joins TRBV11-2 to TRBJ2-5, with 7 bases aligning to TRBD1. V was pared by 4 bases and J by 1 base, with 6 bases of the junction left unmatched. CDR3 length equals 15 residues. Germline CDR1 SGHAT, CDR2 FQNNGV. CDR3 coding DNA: TGTGCCAGCAGCTGGAACCGGGACAGCCAAGAGACCCAGTACTTC. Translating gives CASSWNRDSQETQYF.

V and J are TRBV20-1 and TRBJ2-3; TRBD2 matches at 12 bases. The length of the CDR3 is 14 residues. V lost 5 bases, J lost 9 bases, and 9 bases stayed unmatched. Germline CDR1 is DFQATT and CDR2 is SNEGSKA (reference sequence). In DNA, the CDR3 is TGCAGTGCTTGGACTAGCGGGATGAAGGGAACGCAGTATTTT. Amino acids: CSAWTSGMKGTQYF.

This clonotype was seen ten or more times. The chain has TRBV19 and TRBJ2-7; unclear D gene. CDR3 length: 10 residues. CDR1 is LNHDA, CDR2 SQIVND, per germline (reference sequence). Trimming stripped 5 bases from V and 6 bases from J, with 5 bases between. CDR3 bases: TGTGCCAGTAGTCCCGTCGAGCAGTACTTC. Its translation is CASSPVEQYF.

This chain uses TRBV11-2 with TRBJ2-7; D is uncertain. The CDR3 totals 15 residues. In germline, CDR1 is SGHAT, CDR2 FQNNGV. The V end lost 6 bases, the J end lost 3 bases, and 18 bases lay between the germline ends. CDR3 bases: TGTGCCAGCAGACGAGCCGGGTTGATAAGCTACGAGCAGTACTTC. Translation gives CASRRAGLISYEQYF.

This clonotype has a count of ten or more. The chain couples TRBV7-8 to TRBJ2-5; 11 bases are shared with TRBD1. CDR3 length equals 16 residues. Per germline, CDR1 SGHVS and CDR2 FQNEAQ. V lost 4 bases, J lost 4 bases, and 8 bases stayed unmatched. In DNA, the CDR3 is TGTGCCAGCAGCTCGACACGGACAGGGGGCCTAGAGACCCAGTACTTC. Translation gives CASSSTRTGGLETQYF.

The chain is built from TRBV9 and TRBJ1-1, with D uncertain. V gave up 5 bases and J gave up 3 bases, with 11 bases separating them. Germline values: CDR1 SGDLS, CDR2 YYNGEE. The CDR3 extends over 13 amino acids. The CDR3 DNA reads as TGTGCCAGCAGTGTGCATGAGGACACTGAAGCTTTCTTT. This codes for CASSVHEDTEAFF. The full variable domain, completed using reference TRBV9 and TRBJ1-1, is DSGVTQTPKHLITATGQRVTLRCSPRSGDLSVYWYQQSLDQGLQFLIQYYNGEERAKGNILERFSAQQFPDLHSELNLSSLELGDSALYFCASSVHEDTEAFFGQGTRLTVV.

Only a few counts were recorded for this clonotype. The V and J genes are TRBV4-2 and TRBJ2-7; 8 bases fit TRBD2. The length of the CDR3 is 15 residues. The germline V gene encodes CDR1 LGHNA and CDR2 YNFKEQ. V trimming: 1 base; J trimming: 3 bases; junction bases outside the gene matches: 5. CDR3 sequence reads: CASSQGTSGYYEQYF. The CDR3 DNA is TGTGCCAGCAGCCAAGGAACTAGCGGATACTACGAGCAGTACTTC.

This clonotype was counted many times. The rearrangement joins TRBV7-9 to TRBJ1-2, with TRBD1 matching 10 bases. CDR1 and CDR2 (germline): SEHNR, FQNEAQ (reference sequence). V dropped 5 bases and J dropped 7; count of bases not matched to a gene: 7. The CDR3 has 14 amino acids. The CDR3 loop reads CASSPDRGLGGYTF. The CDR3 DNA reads TGTGCCAGCAGCCCTGACAGGGGGCTCGGTGGCTACACCTTC.

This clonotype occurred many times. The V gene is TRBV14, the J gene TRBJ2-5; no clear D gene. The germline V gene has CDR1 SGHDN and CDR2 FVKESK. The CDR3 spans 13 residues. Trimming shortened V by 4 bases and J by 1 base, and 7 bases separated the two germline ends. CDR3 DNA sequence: TGTGCCAGCAGCCCCAGCTTCCAAGAGACCCAGTACTTC. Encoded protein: CASSPSFQETQYF.